Listed below are T cell receptor beta chains from one sample, sequenced in a study of graft-versus-host responses after intestinal transplantation. Assay: immunoSEQ multiplex PCR; the TCRdb copy retains only in-frame clones and omits some. The data show 75,000 to 90,000 clones, 85% to 90% seen once. Their cognate antigens are unknown. The sequences come from unstimulated CD4+ T cells sorted from spleen or lymph node cells, collected before intestinal transplant. These receptors were taken from a human donor who received an intestinal transplant. Both conserved end residues are part of each CDR3. Fields, in order: clone size, J gene, V gene, D gene, CDR3 protein, CDR3 DNA. The D gene is left open where the match is weak. Clone size is not always given. Where it is, it says once, few, many or a class for expanded clones.

.,TRBJ2-1,TRBV5-1,.,CASSSGSNEQFF,TGCGCCAGCAGCTCGGGGAGCAATGAGCAGTTCTTC
.,TRBJ1-6,TRBV7-6,.,CASSLSPTGPGTNSPLHF,TGTGCCAGCAGCTTATCCCCCACAGGGCCGGGGACTAATTCACCCCTCCACTTT
.,TRBJ1-2,TRBV5-1,TRBD1,CASSWGTGRDGYTF,TGCGCCAGCAGCTGGGGGACAGGGCGGGATGGCTACACCTTC
.,TRBJ2-1,TRBV4-2,.,CASSQGGQGGRYNEQFF,TGTGCCAGCAGCCAAGGGGGCCAGGGGGGCAGGTACAATGAGCAGTTCTTC
.,TRBJ2-7,TRBV25-1,TRBD2,CASSNSGSLTYEQYF,TGTGCCAGCAGTAATAGCGGGAGTCTTACCTACGAGCAGTACTTC
once,TRBJ2-1,TRBV6-6,.,CASSYRAGNEQFF,TGTGCCAGCAGTTACAGAGCAGGGAATGAGCAGTTCTTC
.,TRBJ1-2,TRBV7-6,TRBD1,CASSPGGDGLDRGGGYTF,TGTGCCAGCAGCCCCGGGGGAGACGGATTGGACAGGGGAGGTGGCTACACCTTC
.,TRBJ2-1,TRBV5-1,TRBD1,CASSLGGQGYNEQFF,TGCGCCAGCAGCTTGGGGGGACAGGGTTACAATGAGCAGTTCTTC
.,TRBJ1-5,TRBV2,TRBD1,CASSWTGGGQPQHF,TGTGCCAGCAGTTGGACAGGGGGCGGTCAGCCCCAGCATTTT
.,TRBJ1-2,TRBV7-2,TRBD1,CASSSRTGYGYTF,TGTGCCAGCAGCTCCAGGACAGGCTATGGCTACACCTTC
.,TRBJ2-1,TRBV5-1,.,CASSSRDTGYNEQFF,TGCGCCAGCAGCTCTCGGGACACGGGCTACAATGAGCAGTTCTTC
once,TRBJ2-1,TRBV4-1,.,CASSQMVVQGGDEQFF,TGCGCCAGCAGCCAAATGGTAGTGCAGGGCGGGGATGAGCAGTTCTTC
.,TRBJ2-7,TRBV4-2,.,CASSQEWGLYEQYF,TGTGCCAGCAGCCAAGAATGGGGCCTTTACGAGCAGTACTTC
.,TRBJ2-3,TRBV6-1,.,CASSLSTSTDTQYF,TGTGCCAGCAGTCTATCGACTAGCACAGATACGCAGTATTTT
.,TRBJ2-5,TRBV28,.,CASTGLGRGEETQYF,TGTGCCAGCACAGGGTTGGGCAGGGGGGAAGAGACCCAGTACTTC
.,TRBJ1-1,TRBV2,.,CASRSQGLGTEAFF,TGTGCCAGCAGATCACAGGGTCTGGGGACTGAAGCTTTCTTT
.,TRBJ2-3,TRBV6-1,.,CASSEAGLPTDTQYF,TGTGCCAGCAGTGAAGCGGGACTTCCCACAGATACGCAGTATTTT
.,TRBJ2-5,TRBV7-8,TRBD2,CASSPREGQETQYF,TGTGCCAGCAGCCCTAGGGAGGGCCAAGAGACCCAGTACTTC
.,TRBJ2-6,TRBV1,.,CTSSRPQGSHSGANVLTF,TGCACCAGCAGCCGACCACAGGGGTCTCACTCTGGGGCCAACGTCCTGACTTTC
.,TRBJ2-7,TRBV2,.,CASSPTGLSYEQYF,TGTGCCAGCAGTCCAACAGGGCTTAGCTACGAGCAGTACTTC
.,TRBJ2-3,TRBV15,.,CPPRQGARDLTSGRGTDTQYF,TGCCCCCCTCGACAGGGGGCCCGAGACCTTACTAGCGGGAGAGGAACAGATACGCAGTATTTT
.,TRBJ2-7,TRBV29-1,.,CSAAGTLSYEQYF,TGCAGCGCCGCAGGAACCCTTTCCTACGAGCAGTACTTC
.,TRBJ1-2,TRBV28,TRBD1,CASSATGTGETGYTF,TGTGCCAGCAGTGCCACCGGGACAGGGGAGACGGGCTACACCTTC
.,TRBJ2-7,TRBV28,.,CASSLGHRYEQYF,TGTGCCAGCAGTTTAGGACATCGCTACGAGCAGTACTTC
few,TRBJ2-6,TRBV2,TRBD1,CASSGRDRGPGANVLTF,TGTGCCAGCAGTGGGAGGGACAGGGGCCCTGGGGCCAACGTCCTGACTTTC
once,TRBJ2-1,TRBV29-1,TRBD2,CSVLGLAGDRSSYNEQFF,TGCAGCGTCCTGGGACTAGCGGGAGACAGGAGCTCCTACAATGAGCAGTTCTTC
.,TRBJ1-3,TRBV6-5,.,CASSYGGGGNTIYF,TGTGCCAGCAGTTACGGCGGTGGAGGAAACACCATATATTTT
few,TRBJ2-2,TRBV10-3,.,CATSPRGNTGELFF,TGTGCCACCTCCCCCAGGGGGAACACCGGGGAGCTGTTTTTT
.,TRBJ1-2,TRBV5-1,TRBD1,CASSYDRGVYGYTF,TGCGCCAGCAGTTATGACAGGGGGGTCTATGGCTACACCTTC
few,TRBJ1-2,TRBV6-1,TRBD1,CASNGQGTNYGYTF,TGTGCCAGCAATGGACAGGGGACTAACTATGGCTACACCTTC
.,TRBJ1-5,TRBV28,TRBD1,CASSGQGGQPQHF,TGTGCCAGCTCAGGACAGGGTGGCCAGCCCCAGCATTTT
.,TRBJ2-5,TRBV7-9,.,CASPGETQYF,TGTGCCAGCCCAGGGGAGACCCAGTACTTC
.,TRBJ2-3,TRBV5-4,TRBD2,CASSLGSGRTDTQYF,TGTGCCAGCAGCTTGGGTAGCGGGAGGACAGATACGCAGTATTTT
.,TRBJ1-1,TRBV7-9,.,CASSLRIREGAFF,TGTGCCAGCAGCTTACGGATCAGGGAGGGAGCTTTCTTT